This TCR beta chain was sequenced in a study of blood T cell repertoires in COVID-19. Overall study: T cells, B-cell-depleted T cells, or PBMCs supplied cDNA or gDNA.

Recruits, aged about 18 to 95 years, lived in 24 US areas. The V gene lost 5 bases and the J gene lost 0 bases, with 11 bases spanning the gap. CDR3 size: 15 residues. Germline CDR1 reads MNHEY; CDR2 reads SVGAGI. Libraries were prepared by immunoSEQ multiplex PCR; TCRdb keeps only in-frame clonotypes and omits some of them. The sample contains fewer than 500,000 clones, 88% of which appear only once. V usage is TRBV6-5 and J usage is TRBJ2-1; TRBD1 is a possible D gene (5 bases). The sequence was obtained from a woman between 25 and 40 years old with acute COVID-19. The sample taken for sequencing was PBMCs or T cells enriched from blood (not recorded which). CDR3 loop: CASSRPTGSYNEQFF. The CDR3 nucleotides are TGTGCCAGCAGTCGGCCAACAGGCTCCTACAATGAGCAGTTCTTC.